The 10 T cell receptor beta chains below all came from one sample that was sequenced in a study of cytomegalovirus exposure and HLA in healthy donors. PCR employed 60 Vbeta and 13 Jbeta primers. Sequencing was performed with immunoSEQ multiplex PCR; in TCRdb, only in-frame clones are kept and a portion is missing. The repertoire includes roughly 150,000 clones, just over 70% of them detected once, and 4.7% sits in the top ten. The sequenced sample consisted of PBMCs. The receptors originated from a man aged 18 to 29 in good health and CMV-seropositive.

The gene calls are TRBV7-2 and TRBJ1-1; 7 nucleotides agree with TRBD1. V lost 5 bases to trimming and J lost 2 bases; unmatched junction nucleotides: 8. Germline values: CDR1 SGHTA, CDR2 FQGNSA. The CDR3 runs 15 residues. CDR3 region: CASSRRGTDNTEAFF. CDR3 sequence (DNA): TGTGCCAGCAGCCGCCGCGGGACAGACAACACTGAAGCTTTCTTT.

The V call is TRBV7-9, the J call TRBJ1-1; D not resolved. Trimming pared 2 bases from V and 5 bases from J, leaving 12 bases between. The CDR3 is 14 amino acids. Germline V lookup: CDR1 SEHNR, CDR2 FQNEAQ (reference sequence). The CDR3 DNA reads TGTGCCAGCAGCTTACAAGGGAGCGAAACTGAAGCTTTCTTT. Residues: CASSLQGSETEAFF.

The gene calls are TRBV19 and TRBJ2-3; TRBD1 is a possible D gene (5 bases). Trimming left V 5 bases short and J 1 base short, with 19 bases between. Germline CDR1 is LNHDA and CDR2 is SQIVND (reference sequence). The CDR3 sequence is 17 residues long. The CDR3 is CASSASPVGVGTDTQYF. CDR3 bases: TGTGCCAGTAGTGCCTCCCCCGTAGGGGTGGGCACAGATACGCAGTATTTT.

The rearrangement uses TRBV6-5 and TRBJ1-2; TRBD1 agrees at 12 bases. The CDR3 sequence is 15 residues long. Per germline, CDR1 MNHEY and CDR2 SVGAGI. V was pared by 0 bases and J by 7 bases, with 3 bases of the junction left unmatched. CDR3 region: CASSYSGQGAFGYTF. Here the CDR3 DNA reads TGTGCCAGCAGTTACTCGGGACAGGGGGCGTTTGGCTACACCTTC.

V usage is TRBV6-1 and J usage is TRBJ1-2; 8 nucleotides agree with TRBD1. This CDR3 has 15 amino acids. V was clipped by 6 bases and J by 3 bases; unmatched bases: 9. Germline V CDR1 and CDR2: MNHNS, SASEGT. In DNA form, the CDR3 reads TGTGCCAGCAGCTACCAGCCGGACAGGGACTATGGCTACACCTTC. It translates to CASSYQPDRDYGYTF.

V usage is TRBV7-9 and J usage is TRBJ2-1, with D maybe TRBD2 (6 bases). The V and J ends lost 3 bases and 7 bases respectively, with 28 bases between them. Germline-derived CDR1 and CDR2 are SEHNR and FQNEAQ (reference sequence). This CDR3 spans 19 amino acids. The CDR3: CASSFLGSTAPQGGNEQFF. The CDR3 DNA reads as TGTGCCAGCAGCTTCTTGGGGTCAACTGCACCGCAGGGAGGAAATGAGCAGTTCTTC. Full variable domain (missing parts from reference TRBV7-9 and TRBJ2-1): DTGVSQNPRHKITKRGQNVTFRCDPISEHNRLYWYRQTLGQGPEFLTYFQNEAQLEKSRLLSDRFSAERPKGSFSTLEIQRTEQGDSAMYLCASSFLGSTAPQGGNEQFFGPGTRLTVL.

This chain links TRBV2 with TRBJ1-5; D perhaps matches TRBD1 (6 bases). Germline loops: CDR1 SNHLY, CDR2 FYNNEI. CDR3 length: 14 amino acids. Trimming stripped 6 bases from V and 1 base from J, with 10 bases between. The CDR3 DNA reads TGTGCCAGCAGCTCCGGGACAAGCAATCAGCCCCAGCATTTT. It specifies CASSSGTSNQPQHF.

This chain joins TRBV6-5 and TRBJ2-7; tentatively, D is TRBD2 (5 bases). The germline CDR1 and CDR2 sequences are MNHEY and SVGAGI. The CDR3 is 14 amino acids. V gave up 6 bases and J gave up 2 bases, with 14 bases separating them. Here the CDR3 DNA reads TGTGCCAGCAGCCGAGCGGCAGGAGCCTACGAGCAGTACGTC. This codes for CASSRAAGAYEQYV.

The chain is built from TRBV19 and TRBJ1-2; 9 bases match TRBD1. Trimming cost V 3 bases and J 7 bases; bases outside gene matches: 9. The CDR3 sequence is 15 residues long. Germline CDR1 reads LNHDA; CDR2 reads SQIVND (reference sequence). The CDR3 sequence: CASSMSTGTGFGYTF. The CDR3 nucleotides are TGTGCCAGTAGTATGAGTACCGGGACAGGGTTTGGCTACACCTTC.

The rearrangement links TRBV6-6 to TRBJ1-4; 9 positions match TRBD1. V lost 1 base to trimming and J lost 6 bases; unmatched junction nucleotides: 6. The germline CDR1 and CDR2 sequences are MNHNY and SVGAGI (reference sequence). This CDR3 has 16 residues. This CDR3 is CASSYYTTGGDEKLFF. In DNA form, the CDR3 reads TGTGCCAGCAGTTACTACACGACAGGGGGGGATGAAAAACTGTTTTTT.